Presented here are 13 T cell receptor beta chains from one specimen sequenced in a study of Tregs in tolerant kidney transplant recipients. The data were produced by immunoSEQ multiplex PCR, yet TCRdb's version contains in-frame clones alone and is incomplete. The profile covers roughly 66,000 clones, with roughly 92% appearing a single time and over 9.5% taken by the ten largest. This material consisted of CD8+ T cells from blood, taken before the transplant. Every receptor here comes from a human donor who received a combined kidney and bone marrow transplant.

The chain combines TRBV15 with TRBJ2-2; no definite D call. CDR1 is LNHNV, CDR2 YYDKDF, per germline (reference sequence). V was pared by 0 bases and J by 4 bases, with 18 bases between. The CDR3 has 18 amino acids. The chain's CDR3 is CATSRDYGVALGTGELFF. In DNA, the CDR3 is TGTGCCACCAGCAGAGATTACGGAGTAGCCCTGGGCACCGGGGAGCTGTTTTTT.

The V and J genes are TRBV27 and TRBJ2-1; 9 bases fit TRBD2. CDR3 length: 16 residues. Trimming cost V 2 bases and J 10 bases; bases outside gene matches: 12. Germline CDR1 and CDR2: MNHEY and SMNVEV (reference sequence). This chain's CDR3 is CASSLLRGRAVPEQFF. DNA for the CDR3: TGTGCCAGCAGTTTACTGCGCGGGAGGGCCGTTCCCGAGCAGTTCTTC.

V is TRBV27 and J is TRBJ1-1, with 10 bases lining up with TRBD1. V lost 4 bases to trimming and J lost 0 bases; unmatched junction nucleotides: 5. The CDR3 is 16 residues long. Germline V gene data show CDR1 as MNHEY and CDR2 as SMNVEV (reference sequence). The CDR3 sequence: CASSSPGTGVNTEAFF. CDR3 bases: TGTGCCAGCAGTTCCCCCGGGACAGGGGTGAACACTGAAGCTTTCTTT.

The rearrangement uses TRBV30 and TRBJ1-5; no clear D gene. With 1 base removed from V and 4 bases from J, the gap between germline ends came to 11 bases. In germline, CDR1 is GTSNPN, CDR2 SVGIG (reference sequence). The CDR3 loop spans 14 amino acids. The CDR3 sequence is CAWSGGGQNQPQHF. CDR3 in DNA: TGTGCCTGGAGTGGAGGAGGCCAGAATCAGCCCCAGCATTTT.

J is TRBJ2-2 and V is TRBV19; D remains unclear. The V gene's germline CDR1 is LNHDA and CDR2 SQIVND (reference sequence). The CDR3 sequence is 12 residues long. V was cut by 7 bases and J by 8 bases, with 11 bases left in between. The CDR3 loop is CASTPTPGELFF. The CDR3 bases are TGTGCCAGTACCCCGACTCCGGGGGAGCTGTTTTTT.

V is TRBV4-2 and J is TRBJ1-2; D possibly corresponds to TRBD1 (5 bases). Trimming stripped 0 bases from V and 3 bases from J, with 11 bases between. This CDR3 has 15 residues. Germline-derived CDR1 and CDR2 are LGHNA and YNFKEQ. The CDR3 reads CASSQDSGTHYGYTF. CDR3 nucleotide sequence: TGTGCCAGCAGCCAAGATAGCGGGACCCACTATGGCTACACCTTC.

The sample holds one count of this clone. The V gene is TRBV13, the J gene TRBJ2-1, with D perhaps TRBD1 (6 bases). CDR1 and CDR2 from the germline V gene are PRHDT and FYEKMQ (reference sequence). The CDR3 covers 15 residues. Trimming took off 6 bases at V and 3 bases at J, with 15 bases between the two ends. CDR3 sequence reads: CASRRISDSYNEQFF. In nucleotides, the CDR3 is TGTGCCAGCAGGCGTATCTCGGACAGCTACAATGAGCAGTTCTTC.

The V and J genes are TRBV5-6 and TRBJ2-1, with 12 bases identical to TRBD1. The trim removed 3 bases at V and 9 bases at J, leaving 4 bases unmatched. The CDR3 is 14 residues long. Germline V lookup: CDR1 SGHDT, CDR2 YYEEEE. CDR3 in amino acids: CASSWGQGAGEQFF. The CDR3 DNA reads TGTGCCAGCAGCTGGGGACAGGGGGCAGGTGAGCAGTTCTTC.

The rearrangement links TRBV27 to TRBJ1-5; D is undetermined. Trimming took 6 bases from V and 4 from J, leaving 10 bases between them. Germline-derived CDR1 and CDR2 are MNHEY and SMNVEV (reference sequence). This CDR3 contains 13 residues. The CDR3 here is CASSPLWNQPQHF. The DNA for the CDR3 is TGTGCCAGCAGCCCACTATGGAATCAGCCCCAGCATTTT.

CDR3 protein: CASSGDRWIVSYNSPLHF. CDR3 nucleotides: TGTGCCAGCAGTGGGGACAGGTGGATAGTTTCCTATAATTCACCCCTCCACTTT. The chain recombines TRBV2 with TRBJ1-6; 8 bases agree with TRBD1. Per germline, CDR1 SNHLY and CDR2 FYNNEI. Losses at the gene ends were 4 bases for V and 1 base for J; bases not matched to a gene: 9. The CDR3 runs to 18 residues.

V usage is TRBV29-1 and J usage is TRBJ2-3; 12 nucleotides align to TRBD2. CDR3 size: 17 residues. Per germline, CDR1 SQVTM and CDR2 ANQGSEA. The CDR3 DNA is TGCACCCGTAGTCGGCTAGCGGGGGGGCTTGACACAGATACGCAGTATTTT. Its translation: CTRSRLAGGLDTDTQYF.

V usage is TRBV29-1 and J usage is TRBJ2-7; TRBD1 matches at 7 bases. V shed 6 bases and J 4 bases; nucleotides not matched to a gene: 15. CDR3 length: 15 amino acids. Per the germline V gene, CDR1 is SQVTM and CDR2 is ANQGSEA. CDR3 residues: CSVDIPTGAVYEQYF. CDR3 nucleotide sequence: TGCAGCGTGGACATACCCACAGGGGCGGTATACGAGCAGTACTTC.

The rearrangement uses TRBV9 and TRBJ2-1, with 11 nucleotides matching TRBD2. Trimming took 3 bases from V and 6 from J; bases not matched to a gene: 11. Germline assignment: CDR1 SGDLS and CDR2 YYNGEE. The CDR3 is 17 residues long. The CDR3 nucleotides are TGTGCCAGCAGCGGGAGATTACTAGCGGGAGATCGCAATGAGCAGTTCTTC. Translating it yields CASSGRLLAGDRNEQFF.